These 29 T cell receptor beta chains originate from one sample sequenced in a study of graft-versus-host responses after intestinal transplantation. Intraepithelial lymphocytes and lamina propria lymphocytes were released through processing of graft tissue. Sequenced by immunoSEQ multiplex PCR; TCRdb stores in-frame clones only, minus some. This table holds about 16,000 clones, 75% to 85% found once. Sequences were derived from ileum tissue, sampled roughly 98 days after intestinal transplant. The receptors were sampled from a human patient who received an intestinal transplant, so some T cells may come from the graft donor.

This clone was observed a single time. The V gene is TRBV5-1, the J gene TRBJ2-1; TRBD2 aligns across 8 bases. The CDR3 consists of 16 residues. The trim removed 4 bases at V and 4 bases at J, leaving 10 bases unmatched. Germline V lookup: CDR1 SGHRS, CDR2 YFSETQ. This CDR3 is CASSSPAGGFYNEQFF. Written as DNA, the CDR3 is TGCGCCAGCAGCAGCCCGGCGGGAGGCTTTTACAATGAGCAGTTCTTC.

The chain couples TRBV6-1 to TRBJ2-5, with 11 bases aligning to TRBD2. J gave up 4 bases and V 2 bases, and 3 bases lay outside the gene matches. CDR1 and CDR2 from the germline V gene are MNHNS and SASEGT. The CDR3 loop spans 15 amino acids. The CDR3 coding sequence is TGTGCCAGCAGTGAACTAGCGGGAGGCGGAGAGACCCAGTACTTC. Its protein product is CASSELAGGGETQYF.

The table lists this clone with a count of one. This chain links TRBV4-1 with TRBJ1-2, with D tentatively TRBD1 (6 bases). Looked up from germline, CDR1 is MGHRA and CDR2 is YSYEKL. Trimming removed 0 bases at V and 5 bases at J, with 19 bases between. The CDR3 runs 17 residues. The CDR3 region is CASSQDLRQLRGYGYTF. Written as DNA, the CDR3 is TGCGCCAGCAGCCAAGATCTGAGACAGCTTAGGGGGTATGGCTACACCTTC.

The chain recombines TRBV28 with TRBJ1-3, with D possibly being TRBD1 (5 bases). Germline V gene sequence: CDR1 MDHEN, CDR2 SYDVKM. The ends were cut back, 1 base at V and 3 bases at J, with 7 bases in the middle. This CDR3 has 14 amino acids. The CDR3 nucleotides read TGTGCCAGCAGTTTATCGAGGGGTGGAAACACCATATATTTT. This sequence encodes CASSLSRGGNTIYF.

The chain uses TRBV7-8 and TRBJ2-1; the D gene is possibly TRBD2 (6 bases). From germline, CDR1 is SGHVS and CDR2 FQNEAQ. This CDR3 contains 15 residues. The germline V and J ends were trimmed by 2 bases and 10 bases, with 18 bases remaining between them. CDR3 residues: CASSLSGVAAQEQFF. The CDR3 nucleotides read TGTGCCAGCAGCTTAAGTGGAGTAGCGGCGCAAGAGCAGTTCTTC.

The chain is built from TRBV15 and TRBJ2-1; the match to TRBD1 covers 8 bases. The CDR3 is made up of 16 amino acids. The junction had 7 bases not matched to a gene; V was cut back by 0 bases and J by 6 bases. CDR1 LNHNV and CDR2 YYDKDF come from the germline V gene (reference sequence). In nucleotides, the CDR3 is TGTGCCACCAGCAGAGATTGGGGTGACAGGGGCAATGAGCAGTTCTTC. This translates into CATSRDWGDRGNEQFF.

CDR3 sequence reads: CASSQDGYGAYEQYF. For the CDR3, the DNA is TGCGCCAGCAGCCAAGACGGTTATGGGGCCTACGAGCAGTACTTC. The chain carries TRBV4-1 and TRBJ2-7, with unresolved D. The CDR3 is 15 residues long. The V and J ends lost 0 bases and 2 bases respectively, with 11 bases between them. CDR1 is MGHRA, CDR2 YSYEKL, per germline.

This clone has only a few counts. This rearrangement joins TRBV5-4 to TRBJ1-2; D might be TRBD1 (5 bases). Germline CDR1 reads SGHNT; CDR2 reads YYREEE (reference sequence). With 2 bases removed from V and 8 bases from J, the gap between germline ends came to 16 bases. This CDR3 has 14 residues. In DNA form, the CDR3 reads TGTGCCAGCAGCTTCCCGGGCGGGGCGCGGGGCTACACCTTC. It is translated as CASSFPGGARGYTF.

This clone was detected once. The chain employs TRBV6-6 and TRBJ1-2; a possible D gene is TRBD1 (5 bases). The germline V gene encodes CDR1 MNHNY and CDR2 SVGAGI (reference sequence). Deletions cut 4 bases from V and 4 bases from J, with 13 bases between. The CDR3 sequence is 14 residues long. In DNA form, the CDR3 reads TGTGCCAGCAGTTCAGGGCCAGGAGTCTATGGCTACACCTTC. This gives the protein CASSSGPGVYGYTF.

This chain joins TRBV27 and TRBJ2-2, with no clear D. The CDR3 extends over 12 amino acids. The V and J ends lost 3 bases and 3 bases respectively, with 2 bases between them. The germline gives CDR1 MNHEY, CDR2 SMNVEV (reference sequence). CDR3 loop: CASSFHTGELFF. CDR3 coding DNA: TGTGCCAGCAGTTTTCACACCGGGGAGCTGTTTTTT.

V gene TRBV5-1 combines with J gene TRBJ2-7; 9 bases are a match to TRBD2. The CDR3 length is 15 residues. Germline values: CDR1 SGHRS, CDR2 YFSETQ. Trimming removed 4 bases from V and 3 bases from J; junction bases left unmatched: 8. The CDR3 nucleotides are TGCGCCAGCAGCAAAGGCGGGAGGGTCCTCTACGAGCAGTACTTC. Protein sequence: CASSKGGRVLYEQYF.

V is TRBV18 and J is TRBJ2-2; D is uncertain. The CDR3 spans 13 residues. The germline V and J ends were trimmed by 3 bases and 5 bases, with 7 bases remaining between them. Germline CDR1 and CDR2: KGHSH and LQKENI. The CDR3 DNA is TGTGCCAGCTCACCTTGGGGTACCGGGGAGCTGTTTTTT. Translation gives CASSPWGTGELFF.

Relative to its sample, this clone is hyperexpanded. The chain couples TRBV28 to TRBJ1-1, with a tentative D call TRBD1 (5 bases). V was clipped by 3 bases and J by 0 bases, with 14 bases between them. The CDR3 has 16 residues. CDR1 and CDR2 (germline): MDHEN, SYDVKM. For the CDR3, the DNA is TGTGCCAGCAGTTTCCCCACGTCAGGGATGAACACTGAAGCTTTCTTT. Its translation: CASSFPTSGMNTEAFF. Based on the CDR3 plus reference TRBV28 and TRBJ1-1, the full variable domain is DVKVTQSSRYLVKRTGEKVFLECVQDMDHENMFWYRQDPGLGLRLIYFSYDVKMKEKGDIPEGYSVSREKKERFSLILESASTNQTSMYLCASSFPTSGMNTEAFFGQGTRLTVV.

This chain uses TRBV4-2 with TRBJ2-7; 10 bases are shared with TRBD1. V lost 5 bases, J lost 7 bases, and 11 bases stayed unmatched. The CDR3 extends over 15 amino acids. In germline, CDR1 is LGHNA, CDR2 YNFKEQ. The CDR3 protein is CASSLWDRGLGEQYF. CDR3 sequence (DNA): TGTGCCAGCAGCTTGTGGGACAGGGGCCTCGGGGAGCAGTACTTC.

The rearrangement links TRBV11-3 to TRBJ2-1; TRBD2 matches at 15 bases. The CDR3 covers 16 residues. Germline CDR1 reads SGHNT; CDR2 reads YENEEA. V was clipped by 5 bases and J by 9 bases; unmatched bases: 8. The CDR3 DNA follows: TGTGCCAGCAGCCCTCGGACTAGCGGGAGGGTAAGTGAGCAGTTCTTC. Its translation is CASSPRTSGRVSEQFF.

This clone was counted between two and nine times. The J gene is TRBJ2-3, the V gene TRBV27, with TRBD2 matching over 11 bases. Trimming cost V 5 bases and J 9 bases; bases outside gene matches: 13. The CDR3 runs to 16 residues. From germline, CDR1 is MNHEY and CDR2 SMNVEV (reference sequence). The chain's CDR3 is CASSASTSGSLVTQYF. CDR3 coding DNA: TGTGCCAGCAGTGCCTCAACTAGCGGGAGTTTGGTCACGCAGTATTTT.

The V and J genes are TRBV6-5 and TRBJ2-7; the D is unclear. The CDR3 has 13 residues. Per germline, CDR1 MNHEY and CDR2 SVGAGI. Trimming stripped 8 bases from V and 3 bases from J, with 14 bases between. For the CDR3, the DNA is TGTGCCAGCGGCCGGGCCCAGGACTACGAGCAGTACTTC. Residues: CASGRAQDYEQYF.

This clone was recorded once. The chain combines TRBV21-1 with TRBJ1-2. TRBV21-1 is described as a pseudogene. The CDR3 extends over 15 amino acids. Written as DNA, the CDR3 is TGTGCCAGCAGCTTCGACTACAGAAAGACCTATGGCTACACCTTC. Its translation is CASSFDYRKTYGYTF.

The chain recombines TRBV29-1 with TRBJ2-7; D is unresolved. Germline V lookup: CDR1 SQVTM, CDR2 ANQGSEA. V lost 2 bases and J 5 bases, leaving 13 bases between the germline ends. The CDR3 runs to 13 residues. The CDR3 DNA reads TGCAGCGTTGAAAATGGGGTTGTCGACGAGCAGTACTTC. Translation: CSVENGVVDEQYF.

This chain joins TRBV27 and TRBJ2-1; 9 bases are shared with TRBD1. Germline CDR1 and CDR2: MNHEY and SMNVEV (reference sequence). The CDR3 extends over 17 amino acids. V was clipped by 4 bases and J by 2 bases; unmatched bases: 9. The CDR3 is CASSSRDRESTYNEQFF. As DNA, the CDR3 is TGTGCCAGCAGTTCTCGGGACAGGGAATCAACCTACAATGAGCAGTTCTTC.

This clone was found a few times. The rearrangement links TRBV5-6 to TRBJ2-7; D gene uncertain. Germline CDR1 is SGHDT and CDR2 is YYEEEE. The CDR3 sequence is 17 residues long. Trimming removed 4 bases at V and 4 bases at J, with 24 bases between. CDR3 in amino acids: CASSEVPLGVDWYEQYF. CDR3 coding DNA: TGTGCCAGCAGCGAAGTTCCGCTTGGTGTAGATTGGTACGAGCAGTACTTC.

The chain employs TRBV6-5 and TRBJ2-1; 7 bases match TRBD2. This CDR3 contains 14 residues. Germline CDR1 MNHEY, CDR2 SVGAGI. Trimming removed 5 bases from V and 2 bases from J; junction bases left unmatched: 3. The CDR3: CASSEGLAYNEQFF. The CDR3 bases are TGTGCCAGCAGTGAAGGACTAGCCTACAATGAGCAGTTCTTC.

The CDR3 region has the DNA TGCGCCAGCAGCCTCCGACTAGCCATCACCCATGAGCAGTTCTTC. Its protein is CASSLRLAITHEQFF. The genes are TRBV4-3 and TRBJ2-1, with 7 bases that match TRBD2. Germline V gene sequence: CDR1 LGHNA, CDR2 YSLEER. The CDR3 has 15 residues. The V gene end was trimmed by 4 bases and the J gene end by 8 bases; junction bases not matched to a gene: 11.

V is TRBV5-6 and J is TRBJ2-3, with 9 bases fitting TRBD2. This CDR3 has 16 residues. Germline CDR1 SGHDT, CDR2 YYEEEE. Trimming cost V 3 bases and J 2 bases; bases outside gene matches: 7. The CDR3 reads CASSWLGGRATDTQYF. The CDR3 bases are TGTGCCAGCAGCTGGCTTGGCGGGAGGGCCACAGATACGCAGTATTTT.

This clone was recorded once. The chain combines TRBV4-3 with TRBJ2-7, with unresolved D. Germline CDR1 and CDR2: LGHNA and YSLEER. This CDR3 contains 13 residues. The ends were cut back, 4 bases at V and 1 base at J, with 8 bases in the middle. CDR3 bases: TGCGCCAGCAGCCGCGACTTGTCCTACGAGCAGTACTTC. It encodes CASSRDLSYEQYF.

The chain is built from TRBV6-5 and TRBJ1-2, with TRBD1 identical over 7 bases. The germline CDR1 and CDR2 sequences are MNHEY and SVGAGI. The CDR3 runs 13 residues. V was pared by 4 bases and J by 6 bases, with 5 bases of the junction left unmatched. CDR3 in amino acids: CASSLDREHGYTF. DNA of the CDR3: TGTGCCAGCAGTTTAGACAGGGAGCATGGCTACACCTTC.

CDR3 bases: TGTGCCAGCAGTTTATCAGGGTCCTCCTACGAGCAGTACTTC. Translating it yields CASSLSGSSYEQYF. The chain has TRBV27 and TRBJ2-7, with D unclear. V dropped 0 bases and J dropped 0 bases, with 6 bases sitting between them. The V gene's germline CDR1 is MNHEY and CDR2 SMNVEV (reference sequence). The CDR3 covers 14 residues.

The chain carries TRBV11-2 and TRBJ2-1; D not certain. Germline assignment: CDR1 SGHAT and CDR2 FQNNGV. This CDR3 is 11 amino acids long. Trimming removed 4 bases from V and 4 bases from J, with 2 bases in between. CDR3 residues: CASSYYNEQFF. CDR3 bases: TGTGCCAGCAGCTATTACAATGAGCAGTTCTTC.

This CDR3 reads CASSVDGGGTGQQYF. CDR3 coding DNA: TGTGCCAGCAGCGTAGACGGGGGAGGAACCGGACAGCAGTACTTC. The chain links TRBV9 to TRBJ2-7; a possible D gene is TRBD2 (6 bases). The germline V and J ends were trimmed by 0 bases and 8 bases, with 18 bases remaining between them. Germline CDR1 SGDLS, CDR2 YYNGEE. The CDR3 is 15 amino acids.